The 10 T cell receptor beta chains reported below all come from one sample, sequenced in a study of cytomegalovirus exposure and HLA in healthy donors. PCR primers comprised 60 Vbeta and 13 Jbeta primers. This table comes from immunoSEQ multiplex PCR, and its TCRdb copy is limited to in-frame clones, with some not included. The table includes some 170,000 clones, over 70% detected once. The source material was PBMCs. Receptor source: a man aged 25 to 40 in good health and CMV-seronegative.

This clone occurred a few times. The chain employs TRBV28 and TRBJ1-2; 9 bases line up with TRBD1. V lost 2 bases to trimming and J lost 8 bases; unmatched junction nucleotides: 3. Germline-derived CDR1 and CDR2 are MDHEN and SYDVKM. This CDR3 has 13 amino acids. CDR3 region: CASSLPGTGGYTF. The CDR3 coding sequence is TGTGCCAGCAGTTTACCCGGGACAGGGGGCTACACCTTC.

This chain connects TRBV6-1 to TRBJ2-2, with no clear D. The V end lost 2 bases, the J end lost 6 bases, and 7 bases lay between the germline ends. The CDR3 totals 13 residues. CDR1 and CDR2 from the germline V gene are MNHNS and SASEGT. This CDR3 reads CASSERSSGELFF. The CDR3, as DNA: TGTGCCAGCAGTGAACGGTCTTCCGGGGAGCTGTTTTTT.

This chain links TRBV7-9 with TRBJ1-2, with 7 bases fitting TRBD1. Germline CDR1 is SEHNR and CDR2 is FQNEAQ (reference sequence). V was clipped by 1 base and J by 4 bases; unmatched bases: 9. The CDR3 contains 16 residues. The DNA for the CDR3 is TGTGCCAGCAGCTTAGGGAGGGCAACAGGGGCCTATGGCTACACCTTC. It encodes CASSLGRATGAYGYTF.

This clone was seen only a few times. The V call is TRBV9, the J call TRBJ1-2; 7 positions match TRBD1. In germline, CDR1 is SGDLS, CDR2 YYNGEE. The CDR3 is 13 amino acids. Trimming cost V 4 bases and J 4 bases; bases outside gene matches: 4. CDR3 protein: CASSIRQGYGYTF. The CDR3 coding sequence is TGTGCCAGCAGCATCAGACAGGGCTATGGCTACACCTTC. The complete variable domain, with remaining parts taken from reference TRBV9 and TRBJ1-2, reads DSGVTQTPKHLITATGQRVTLRCSPRSGDLSVYWYQQSLDQGLQFLIQYYNGEERAKGNILERFSAQQFPDLHSELNLSSLELGDSALYFCASSIRQGYGYTFGSGTRLTVV.

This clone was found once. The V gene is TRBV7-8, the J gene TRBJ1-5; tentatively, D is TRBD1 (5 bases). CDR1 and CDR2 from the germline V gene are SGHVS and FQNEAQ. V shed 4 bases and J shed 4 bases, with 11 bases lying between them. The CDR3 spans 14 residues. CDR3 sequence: CASSYGGRNQPQHF. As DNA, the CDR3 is TGTGCCAGCAGCTACGGGGGGAGAAATCAGCCCCAGCATTTT.

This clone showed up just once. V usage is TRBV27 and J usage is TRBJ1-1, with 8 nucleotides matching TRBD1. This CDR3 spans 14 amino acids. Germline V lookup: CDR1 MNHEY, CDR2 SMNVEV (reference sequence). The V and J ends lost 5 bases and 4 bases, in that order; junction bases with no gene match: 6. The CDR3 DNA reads TGTGCCAGCAGTCTTACAGGGGGGAGCACTGAAGCTTTCTTT. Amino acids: CASSLTGGSTEAFF.

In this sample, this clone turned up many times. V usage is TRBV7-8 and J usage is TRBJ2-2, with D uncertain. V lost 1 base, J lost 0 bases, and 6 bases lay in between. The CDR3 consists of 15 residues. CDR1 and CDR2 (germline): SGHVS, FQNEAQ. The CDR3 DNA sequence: TGTGCCAGCAGCTTAGTGTCCGCGAACACCGGGGAGCTGTTTTTT. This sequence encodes CASSLVSANTGELFF.

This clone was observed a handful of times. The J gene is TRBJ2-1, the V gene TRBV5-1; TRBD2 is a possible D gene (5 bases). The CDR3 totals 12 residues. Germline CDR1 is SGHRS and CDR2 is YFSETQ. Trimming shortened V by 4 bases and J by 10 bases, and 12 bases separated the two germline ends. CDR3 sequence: CASSADWVEQFF. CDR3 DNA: TGCGCCAGCAGCGCGGACTGGGTAGAGCAGTTCTTC.

CDR3 nucleotide sequence: TGCGCCAGCAGCATAGGACTAGCGGGAAACATTCAGTACTTC. Its translation is CASSIGLAGNIQYF. The chain employs TRBV5-1 and TRBJ2-4; 11 bases line up with TRBD2. Germline trimming cut 4 bases from V and 6 bases from J; bases unmatched to any gene: 3. The CDR3 extends over 14 amino acids. Per the germline V gene, CDR1 is SGHRS and CDR2 is YFSETQ.

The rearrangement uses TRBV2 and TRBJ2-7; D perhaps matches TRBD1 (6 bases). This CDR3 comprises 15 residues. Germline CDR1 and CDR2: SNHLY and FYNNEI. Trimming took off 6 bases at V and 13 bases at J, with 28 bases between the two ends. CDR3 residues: CASRGPLDSPTLRYF. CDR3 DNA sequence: TGTGCCAGCAGAGGGCCCCTGGACAGCCCCACTTTACGCTACTTC.